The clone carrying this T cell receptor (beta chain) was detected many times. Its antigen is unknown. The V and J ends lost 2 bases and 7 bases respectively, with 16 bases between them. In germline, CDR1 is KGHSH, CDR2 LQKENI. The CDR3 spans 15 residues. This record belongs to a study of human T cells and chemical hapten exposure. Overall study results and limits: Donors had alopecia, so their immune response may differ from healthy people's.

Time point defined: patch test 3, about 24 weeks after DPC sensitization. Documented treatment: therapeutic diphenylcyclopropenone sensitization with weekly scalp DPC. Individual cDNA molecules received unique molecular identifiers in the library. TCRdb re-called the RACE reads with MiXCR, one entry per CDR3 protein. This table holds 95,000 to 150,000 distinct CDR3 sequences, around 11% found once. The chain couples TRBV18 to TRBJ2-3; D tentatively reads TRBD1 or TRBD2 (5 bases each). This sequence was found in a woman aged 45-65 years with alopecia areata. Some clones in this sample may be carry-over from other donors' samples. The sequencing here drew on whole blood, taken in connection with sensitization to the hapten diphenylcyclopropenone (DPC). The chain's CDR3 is CASSPGTAVVNTQYF. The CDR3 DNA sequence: TGTGCCAGCTCACCAGGGACGGCCGTAGTTAATACGCAGTATTTT.